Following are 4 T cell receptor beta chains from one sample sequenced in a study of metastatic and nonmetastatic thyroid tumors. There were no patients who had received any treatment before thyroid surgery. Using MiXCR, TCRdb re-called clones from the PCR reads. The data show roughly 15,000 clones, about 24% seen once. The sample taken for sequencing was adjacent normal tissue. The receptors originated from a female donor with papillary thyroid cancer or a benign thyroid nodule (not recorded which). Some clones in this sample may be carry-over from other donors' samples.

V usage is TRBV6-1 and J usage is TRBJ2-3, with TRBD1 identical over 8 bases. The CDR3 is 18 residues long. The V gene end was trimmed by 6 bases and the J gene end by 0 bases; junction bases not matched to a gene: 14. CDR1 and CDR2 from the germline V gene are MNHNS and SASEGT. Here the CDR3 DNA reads TGTGCCAGCAGGGACCGGACAGGGACAAGAACAAGCACAGATACGCAGTATTTT. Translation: CASRDRTGTRTSTDTQYF.

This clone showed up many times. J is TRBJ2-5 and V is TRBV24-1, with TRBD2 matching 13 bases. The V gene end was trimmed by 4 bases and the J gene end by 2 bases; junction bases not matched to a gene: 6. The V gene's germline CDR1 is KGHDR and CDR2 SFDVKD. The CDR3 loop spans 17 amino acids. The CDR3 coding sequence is TGTGCCACCAGTGACCCCGGGACTAGCGGGGATCAAGAGACCCAGTACTTC. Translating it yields CATSDPGTSGDQETQYF.

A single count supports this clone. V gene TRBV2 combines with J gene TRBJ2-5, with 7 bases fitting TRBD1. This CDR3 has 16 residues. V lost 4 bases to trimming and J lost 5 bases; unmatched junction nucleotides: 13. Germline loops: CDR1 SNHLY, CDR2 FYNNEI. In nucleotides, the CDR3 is TGTGCCAGCAGTGGCGCCGGGACAGTCGGAGGCGAGACCCAGTACTTC. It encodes CASSGAGTVGGETQYF. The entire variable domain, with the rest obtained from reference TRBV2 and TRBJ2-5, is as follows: EPEVTQTPSHQVTQMGQEVILRCVPISNHLYFYWYRQILGQKVEFLVSFYNNEISEKSEIFDDQFSVERPDGSNFTLKIRSTKLEDSAMYFCASSGAGTVGGETQYFGPGTRLLVL.

The CDR3 protein is CASSLWGTPRDTQYF. As DNA, the CDR3 is TGTGCCAGCAGCTTGTGGGGCACCCCAAGGGATACGCAGTATTTT. The chain employs TRBV5-5 and TRBJ2-3; tentative D call: TRBD1 (5 bases). The V gene's germline CDR1 is SGHKS and CDR2 YYEKEE (reference sequence). This CDR3 is 15 amino acids long. V was cut by 1 base and J by 6 bases, with 15 bases left in between.